A single sample gave rise to the 25 T cell receptor beta chains below, sequenced in a study of T cells in Graves' hyperthyroidism and ophthalmopathy. RNA transcripts served as the template for amplifying TCR beta CDR3 regions. HTBI primers were employed in a first-round RT-PCR of the TCR CDR3. Via MiXCR, TCRdb re-called the multiplex PCR reads, giving one row per CDR3 protein. The sample yields 490,000 or so distinct CDR3 sequences, less than 20% seen once. The sample taken for sequencing was blood. These receptor sequences come from a middle-aged man with Graves' ophthalmopathy.

This clonotype was seen ten or more times. The V gene is TRBV5-1, the J gene TRBJ2-1; 13 nucleotides line up with TRBD2. The V gene's germline CDR1 is SGHRS and CDR2 YFSETQ. This CDR3 spans 17 amino acids. V gave up 4 bases and J gave up 7 bases; unmatched junction bases: 11. CDR3 coding DNA: TGCGCCAGCAGCGCCGGGACTAGCGGGAACCTTAAGAATGAGCAGTTCTTC. Its translation: CASSAGTSGNLKNEQFF.

This clonotype has a count of ten or more. The V call is TRBV27, the J call TRBJ2-1, with D possibly matching TRBD1 (6 bases). Germline assignment: CDR1 MNHEY and CDR2 SMNVEV (reference sequence). V lost 3 bases and J lost 5, with 17 bases in between. This CDR3 is built from 16 residues. This CDR3 is CASSFIRGRANNEQFF. The DNA of the CDR3 is TGTGCCAGCAGTTTTATCAGGGGACGGGCAAACAATGAGCAGTTCTTC.

This chain uses TRBV10-3 with TRBJ1-5; no definite D call. Trimming took off 4 bases at V and 5 bases at J, with 9 bases between the two ends. This CDR3 comprises 13 residues. Germline V gene lookup returns CDR1 ENHRY and CDR2 SYGVKD. The DNA for the CDR3 is TGTGCCATCAGTGGCCGCAGTGATCAGCCCCAGCATTTT. Amino acids: CAISGRSDQPQHF.

As to this clonotype: One end of the junction does not line up with germline, which may come from a read error. The chain couples TRBV24-1 to TRBJ2-3; 8 positions match TRBD1. CDR3 length: 15 residues. The germline V gene has CDR1 KGHDR and CDR2 SFDVKD. The CDR3 bases are TGTGCCACCAGTGATCTCGGACAGGGCACAGACACGCAGTATTTT. Translating it yields CATSDLGQGTDTQYF.

Points on this clonotype: Given a much more abundant clone one base away, this may be a read error. The V call is TRBV28, the J call TRBJ1-2; TRBD1 might be the D (5 bases). Germline CDR1 reads MDHEN; CDR2 reads SYDVKM. Trimming left V 2 bases short and J 8 bases short, with 12 bases between. The CDR3 is 13 amino acids. The CDR3 nucleotides are TGTGCCAGCAGTTTAGCCCCTCAGGGCGGCTACACCTTC. Its translation: CASSLAPQGGYTF.

There are many counts of this clonotype. This rearrangement joins TRBV5-1 to TRBJ1-1; D not resolved. V was shortened by 1 base and J by 6 bases, with 10 bases between the two germline ends. CDR1 is SGHRS, CDR2 YFSETQ, per germline. The CDR3 is 13 residues long. Here the CDR3 DNA reads TGCGCCAGCAGCTTGAGTTCTACTTCTGAAGCTTTCTTT. Amino acid sequence: CASSLSSTSEAFF.

This clonotype has ten or more counts. This sequence joins TRBV7-6 and TRBJ2-1; D is perhaps TRBD1 or TRBD2 (5 bases each). V gave up 3 bases and J gave up 7 bases, with 22 bases separating them. This CDR3 is built from 17 residues. Germline values: CDR1 SGHVS, CDR2 FNYEAQ. CDR3 nucleotides: TGTGCCAGCAGCTTGGGGAACTGGGCCGAAGAGGGGAATGAGCAGTTCTTC. This encodes CASSLGNWAEEGNEQFF. Full variable domain (remainder filled in from reference TRBV7-6 and TRBJ2-1): GAGVSQSPRYKVTKRGQDVALRCDPISGHVSLYWYRQALGQGPEFLTYFNYEAQQDKSGLPNDRFSAERPEGSISTLTIQRTEQRDSAMYRCASSLGNWAEEGNEQFFGPGTRLTVL.

The rearrangement joins TRBV20-1 to TRBJ1-4, with 8 bases fitting TRBD1. CDR3 length: 13 amino acids. Germline-derived CDR1 and CDR2 are DFQATT and SNEGSKA (reference sequence). Trimming removed 6 bases from V and 8 bases from J; junction bases left unmatched: 8. The CDR3 DNA follows: TGCAGTGCACAAAGACAGGGGCGGGAAAAACTGTTTTTT. Protein product: CSAQRQGREKLFF.

This clonotype was observed a handful of times. The DNA for the CDR3 is TGTGCCACCGAACAGGGGAGAGGAGAGACCCAGTACTTC. This codes for CATEQGRGETQYF. This chain joins TRBV11-2 and TRBJ2-5; 7 positions match TRBD1. The V and J ends lost 10 bases and 4 bases, in that order; junction bases with no gene match: 9. Looked up from germline, CDR1 is SGHAT and CDR2 is FQNNGV. The CDR3 has 13 amino acids.

The chain has TRBV27 and TRBJ2-1, with 10 bases that match TRBD2. Germline V gives CDR1 MNHEY, CDR2 SMNVEV (reference sequence). V shed 6 bases, J shed 1 base, and the junction held 18 bases outside the gene matches. The CDR3 length is 20 residues. CDR3 sequence reads: CASSSFRPIIAGGSYNEQFF. The CDR3, as DNA: TGTGCCAGCAGCTCTTTCCGACCTATTATAGCGGGAGGATCCTACAATGAGCAGTTCTTC.

The V call is TRBV6-6, the J call TRBJ2-5; 7 nucleotides match TRBD2. This CDR3 is built from 19 residues. The germline V gene encodes CDR1 MNHNY and CDR2 SVGAGI (reference sequence). V shed 0 bases, J shed 0 bases, and the junction held 13 bases outside the gene matches. CDR3 loop: CASSYSRGDSRGDQETQYF. The CDR3 nucleotides are TGTGCCAGCAGTTACTCCCGGGGGGACTCCCGCGGTGACCAAGAGACCCAGTACTTC.

With regard to this clonotype: A read error is possible here, since a much larger clone lies one base away. The chain joins TRBV28 to TRBJ2-7; TRBD1 matches 7 bases. This CDR3 contains 14 residues. Germline CDR1 reads MDHEN; CDR2 reads SYDVKM. V lost 8 bases, J lost 3 bases, and 10 bases stayed unmatched. Here the CDR3 DNA reads TGTGCCAGCTCCTCCGGGACAGTATTCTACGAGCAGTACTTC. Its protein product is CASSSGTVFYEQYF.

In this sample, this clonotype turned up many times. The chain uses TRBV30 and TRBJ1-1; 7 positions agree with TRBD1. Looked up from germline, CDR1 is GTSNPN and CDR2 is SVGIG (reference sequence). J lost 0 bases, V lost 4 bases, and 2 bases had no gene match. CDR3 length: 13 amino acids. The CDR3 DNA is TGTGCCTGGAACAGGGGAATGAACACTGAAGCTTTCTTT. This codes for CAWNRGMNTEAFF.

V usage is TRBV14 and J usage is TRBJ2-7; 9 positions match TRBD2. Losses at the gene ends were 0 bases for V and 7 bases for J; bases not matched to a gene: 7. The CDR3 is 15 residues long. Germline V gives CDR1 SGHDN, CDR2 FVKESK. In nucleotides, the CDR3 is TGTGCCAGCAGCCAAGAGTATAGCGGGAGAGGTGAGCAGTACTTC. Protein product: CASSQEYSGRGEQYF.

The chain is built from TRBV2 and TRBJ1-2; the match to TRBD1 covers 7 bases. Losses at the gene ends were 6 bases for V and 0 bases for J; bases not matched to a gene: 10. The germline V gene has CDR1 SNHLY and CDR2 FYNNEI. The CDR3 loop spans 16 amino acids. CDR3: CASRTGTARSNYGYTF. CDR3 DNA sequence: TGTGCCAGCAGGACCGGGACAGCGAGGTCTAACTATGGCTACACCTTC.

This clonotype was recorded at least ten times. The J gene is TRBJ2-1, the V gene TRBV11-2, with a weak D call TRBD2 (5 bases). V was clipped by 1 base and J by 9 bases, with 10 bases between them. The CDR3 runs 13 residues. Germline loops: CDR1 SGHAT, CDR2 FQNNGV. The CDR3 nucleotides are TGTGCCAGCAGCTTAGGAGTGGCGGGTGAGCAGTTCTTC. This gives the protein CASSLGVAGEQFF.

The CDR3 is CASSLNSPNYGYTF. The CDR3 DNA reads TGTGCCAGCAGTTTAAACAGTCCTAACTATGGCTACACCTTC. The genes are TRBV27 and TRBJ1-2; D unresolved. This CDR3 is built from 14 residues. Trimming took 2 bases from V and 0 from J, leaving 7 bases between them. The germline CDR1 and CDR2 sequences are MNHEY and SMNVEV (reference sequence).

This clonotype was seen a few times. V is TRBV3-1 and J is TRBJ2-7, with D possibly being TRBD2 (5 bases). In germline, CDR1 is LGHDT, CDR2 YNNKEL (reference sequence). This CDR3 has 15 residues. The ends were cut back, 4 bases at V and 2 bases at J, with 15 bases in the middle. Here the CDR3 DNA reads TGTGCCAGCAGCCGCGACGGACTTAAAACCTACGAGCAGTACTTC. Residues: CASSRDGLKTYEQYF.

This chain links TRBV29-1 with TRBJ2-5; 11 bases are a match to TRBD2. The CDR3 contains 15 residues. V lost 6 bases, J lost 5 bases, and 11 bases stayed unmatched. Germline CDR1 reads SQVTM; CDR2 reads ANQGSEA. CDR3: CSVSLAGGGAETQYF. The CDR3 nucleotides read TGCAGCGTGTCTCTAGCGGGAGGCGGTGCGGAGACCCAGTACTTC.

This clonotype was recorded at least ten times. The rearrangement links TRBV11-1 to TRBJ1-2, with TRBD1 as a possible D gene (6 bases). Germline CDR1 is SGHAT and CDR2 is FQDESV (reference sequence). The CDR3 length is 11 residues. Trimming took off 7 bases at V and 14 bases at J, with 17 bases between the two ends. DNA of the CDR3: TGTGCCAGCACCAAGCCCAGACAGGAGACCTTC. Its protein product is CASTKPRQETF.

This clonotype was counted only a few times. The genes are TRBV7-2 and TRBJ2-5; 9 nucleotides match TRBD1. From germline, CDR1 is SGHTA and CDR2 FQGNSA. J gave up 3 bases and V 8 bases, and 7 bases lay outside the gene matches. CDR3 length equals 14 residues. CDR3 sequence reads: CASARQGGKETQYF. CDR3 nucleotides: TGTGCCAGCGCAAGACAGGGGGGAAAAGAGACCCAGTACTTC.

This chain connects TRBV7-9 to TRBJ2-5; tentatively, D is TRBD1 or TRBD2 (6 bases each). This CDR3 comprises 14 residues. V was cut by 3 bases and J by 2 bases, with 10 bases left in between. Germline V CDR1 and CDR2: SEHNR, FQNEAQ (reference sequence). The CDR3, as DNA: TGTGCCAGCAGCTTCCAGGGGAGGCAAGAGACCCAGTACTTC. Translated: CASSFQGRQETQYF.

This clonotype was seen many times. This chain links TRBV5-1 with TRBJ2-2; TRBD1 agrees at 7 bases. The CDR3 contains 13 residues. Germline assignment: CDR1 SGHRS and CDR2 YFSETQ. V lost 8 bases, J lost 6 bases, and 7 bases stayed unmatched. The DNA for the CDR3 is TGCGCCAGTAATAGGGACAGCGCCGGGGAGCTGTTTTTT. It translates to CASNRDSAGELFF.

The chain links TRBV9 to TRBJ2-1, with 14 nucleotides matching TRBD2. This CDR3 spans 15 amino acids. J lost 7 bases, V lost 3 bases, and 3 bases had no gene match. Germline V gene lookup returns CDR1 SGDLS and CDR2 YYNGEE. The CDR3 sequence is CASSGTSGGHNEQFF. CDR3 bases: TGTGCCAGCAGCGGGACTAGCGGGGGGCATAATGAGCAGTTCTTC.

This clonotype has a count of ten or more. The chain couples TRBV20-1 to TRBJ1-5, with a weak D call TRBD1 (6 bases). V lost 2 bases, J lost 7 bases, and 15 bases lay in between. Germline loops: CDR1 DFQATT, CDR2 SNEGSKA (reference sequence). The CDR3 is 14 residues long. The CDR3 loop reads CSARIGPGVQPQHF. DNA for the CDR3: TGCAGTGCTAGAATCGGGCCAGGGGTACAGCCCCAGCATTTT.